The rows below give T cell receptor beta chains drawn from one sample of a study of T cells in tumors after PD-1 blockade. Only in-frame clones appear in the TCRdb table, and some are missing; sequencing was by immunoSEQ multiplex PCR. The data contain just under 20,000 clones, 81% of them singletons. Sequenced here: PBMCs, sampled after anti-PD-1 therapy. These TCRs come from a human donor with advanced basal cell or squamous cell carcinoma (not recorded which). Both conserved end residues are part of each CDR3. Fields, in order: J gene, V gene, CDR3 protein.

j_call: TRBJ2-3
v_call: TRBV7-9
cdr3_aa: CASSSPTGTDTQYF

j_call: TRBJ2-6
v_call: TRBV19
cdr3_aa: CASSPRLSSGANVLTF

j_call: TRBJ2-1
v_call: TRBV7-9
cdr3_aa: CASSLVSGGNEQFF

j_call: TRBJ2-7
v_call: TRBV2
cdr3_aa: CASSDSLAFYEQYF

j_call: TRBJ1-2
v_call: TRBV5-6
cdr3_aa: CASSSYRTYVYGYTF

j_call: TRBJ1-4
v_call: TRBV18
cdr3_aa: CASSPLVPYEKLFF

j_call: TRBJ2-7
v_call: TRBV2
cdr3_aa: CASRGPGSGGQYF

j_call: TRBJ1-1
v_call: TRBV10-1
cdr3_aa: CASSEYALGPGRENTEAFF

j_call: TRBJ2-3
v_call: TRBV5-6
cdr3_aa: CASSLYLRGGSVDTDTQYF

j_call: TRBJ2-2
v_call: TRBV3-1/TRBV3-2
cdr3_aa: CASSQAWELFF

j_call: TRBJ2-4
v_call: TRBV19
cdr3_aa: CASSTVPSLAKNIQYF

j_call: TRBJ1-2
v_call: TRBV27
cdr3_aa: CASRLGLNSPYGYTF

j_call: TRBJ2-1
v_call: TRBV7-9
cdr3_aa: CASSLERYNEQFF

j_call: TRBJ1-5
v_call: TRBV19
cdr3_aa: CASSISGMGNQPQHF

j_call: TRBJ1-1
v_call: TRBV2
cdr3_aa: CASRLQGIGNTEAFF

j_call: TRBJ2-6
v_call: TRBV5-1
cdr3_aa: CASSYEGHSSGANVLTF

j_call: TRBJ1-5
v_call: TRBV4-1
cdr3_aa: CASSQQGSGYYSNQPQHF

j_call: TRBJ1-4
v_call: TRBV10-3
cdr3_aa: CAISEAQHNEKLFF

j_call: TRBJ1-5
v_call: TRBV19
cdr3_aa: CASSAGGNQPQHF

j_call: TRBJ2-7
v_call: TRBV6-5
cdr3_aa: CASSPREGKYEQYF

j_call: TRBJ1-4
v_call: TRBV7-9
cdr3_aa: CASSQGEVRKLFF

j_call: TRBJ1-5
v_call: TRBV6-5
cdr3_aa: CASSYNRGAWSQHF

j_call: TRBJ1-2
v_call: TRBV9
cdr3_aa: CASSPQGAEGYTF

j_call: TRBJ2-7
v_call: TRBV5-8
cdr3_aa: CASTLLGDEQYF

j_call: TRBJ2-7
v_call: TRBV7-6
cdr3_aa: CASSLAVGVSYEQYF

j_call: TRBJ2-7
v_call: TRBV7-2
cdr3_aa: CASSLAASGGSSYEQYF

j_call: TRBJ1-5
v_call: TRBV3-1/TRBV3-2
cdr3_aa: CASSHRTGGDQPQHF